Following are 11 T cell receptor beta chains from one sample sequenced in a study of T cell clones after liver transplantation. The repertoire was sequenced with immunoSEQ multiplex PCR; TCRdb's copy has only in-frame clones and lacks some. There are roughly 73,000 clones in the sample; 80% occur only once, and about 0.63% lies in the top ten. Here the sequenced sample was CD4+ T cells from blood, taken before liver transplant. All receptors come from a human donor who received a liver transplant.

The J gene is TRBJ1-5, the V gene TRBV27, with D uncertain. The V end lost 0 bases, the J end lost 6 bases, and 12 bases lay between the germline ends. CDR3 length: 15 amino acids. Germline CDR1 reads MNHEY; CDR2 reads SMNVEV (reference sequence). The CDR3 coding sequence is TGTGCCAGCAGTTTATCTAGGACGGGTAGTCAGCCCCAGCATTTT. Translating gives CASSLSRTGSQPQHF.

The CDR3 reads CASSLRAGYGYTF. CDR3 nucleotides: TGTGCCAGCAGCTTACGGGCGGGGTATGGCTACACCTTC. This chain uses TRBV13 with TRBJ1-2, with D unclear. The length of the CDR3 is 13 residues. V dropped 2 bases and J dropped 5 bases, with 9 bases sitting between them. Germline assignment: CDR1 PRHDT and CDR2 FYEKMQ (reference sequence).

The gene calls are TRBV6-6 and TRBJ1-2, with 9 positions matching TRBD1. This CDR3 contains 14 residues. Per the germline V gene, CDR1 is MNHNY and CDR2 is SVGAGI (reference sequence). V lost 6 bases and J lost 5; bases outside the gene matches: 7. CDR3 amino acids: CASSYGTGFYGYTF. In nucleotides, the CDR3 is TGTGCCAGCAGCTACGGGACAGGGTTTTATGGCTACACCTTC.

The chain couples TRBV28 to TRBJ1-5, with 8 nucleotides matching TRBD1. This CDR3 is 15 amino acids long. After removal of 6 bases from V and 3 bases from J, the junction contained 7 bases not matched to a gene. Per germline, CDR1 MDHEN and CDR2 SYDVKM. In nucleotides, the CDR3 is TGTGCCAGCAGGGATTACAGGGGGAACAATCAGCCCCAGCATTTT. It codes for CASRDYRGNNQPQHF.

The sample holds one count of this clone. This chain connects TRBV5-4 to TRBJ2-1, with 7 positions matching TRBD2. The CDR3 covers 16 residues. With 4 bases clipped from V and 7 bases from J, the junction kept 14 bases outside the gene matches. CDR1 SGHNT and CDR2 YYREEE come from the germline V gene (reference sequence). CDR3 in DNA: TGTGCCAGCAGCCCGGTGGGGCGGGAGAGTTTAAATGAGCAGTTCTTC. Its translation is CASSPVGRESLNEQFF.

The CDR3, as DNA: TGCGCCAGCAGCCAGACGGGACTAGCGACCGAGACCCAGTACTTC. This gives the protein CASSQTGLATETQYF. The chain has TRBV4-1 and TRBJ2-5, with 10 bases that match TRBD2. Per germline, CDR1 MGHRA and CDR2 YSYEKL. V lost 3 bases and J lost 5; bases outside the gene matches: 6. The CDR3 covers 15 residues.

This chain connects TRBV5-1 to TRBJ2-1; 7 bases agree with TRBD2. The CDR3 spans 14 residues. V trimming: 2 bases; J trimming: 5 bases; junction bases outside the gene matches: 4. Germline loops: CDR1 SGHRS, CDR2 YFSETQ. Here the CDR3 reads CASSFSGPNNEQFF. For the CDR3, the DNA is TGCGCCAGCAGCTTTAGCGGGCCGAACAATGAGCAGTTCTTC.

The V and J genes are TRBV5-1 and TRBJ2-7; 11 bases agree with TRBD1. The ends lost 0 bases at V and 11 bases at J; junction bases unmatched: 7. This CDR3 spans 14 amino acids. Germline values: CDR1 SGHRS, CDR2 YFSETQ. CDR3 loop: CASSLGTGGNEEYF. In DNA, the CDR3 is TGCGCCAGCAGCTTGGGGACAGGGGGCAATGAGGAGTACTTC.

The chain joins TRBV6-4 to TRBJ2-1, with D hard to call. This CDR3 comprises 14 residues. The ends were cut back, 2 bases at V and 7 bases at J, with 12 bases in the middle. Per the germline V gene, CDR1 is MRHNA and CDR2 is SNTAGT. Written as DNA, the CDR3 is TGTGCCAGCAGTGACGGAAACCGAGTGAATGAGCAGTTCTTC. It yields the protein CASSDGNRVNEQFF.

This rearrangement joins TRBV19 to TRBJ1-3, with D tentatively TRBD1 (6 bases). Trimming took off 5 bases at V and 0 bases at J, with 14 bases between the two ends. The CDR3 totals 16 residues. Germline CDR1 LNHDA, CDR2 SQIVND (reference sequence). As DNA, the CDR3 is TGTGCCAGTAGTCAGGACAGACTATTCTCTGGAAACACCATATATTTT. It translates to CASSQDRLFSGNTIYF.

The V and J genes are TRBV28 and TRBJ1-3; 7 nucleotides align to TRBD1. Germline V gene sequence: CDR1 MDHEN, CDR2 SYDVKM. This CDR3 has 15 residues. Unmatched junction bases numbered 7, after V lost 5 bases and J lost 3 bases. The CDR3 DNA reads as TGTGCCAGCAGTATGATCGACAGGGTTGGAAACACCATATATTTT. It encodes CASSMIDRVGNTIYF.